This T cell receptor beta chain was captured by sequencing in a study of blood T cell repertoires in COVID-19. Per the original data handling: By means of reference gene primer amplification, nucleated cell counts were estimated. This table comes from immunoSEQ multiplex PCR, and its TCRdb copy is limited to in-frame clones, with some not included. V, J and clone size derive from that table, while D and trimming were established from the DNA sequence. The sample yields about 430,000 clones, over 75% seen once. This CDR3 is 16 amino acids long. With 4 bases clipped from V and 7 bases from J, the junction kept 9 bases outside the gene matches. Germline V gene sequence: CDR1 SGHTA, CDR2 FQGNSA.

The V gene is TRBV7-2, the J gene TRBJ1-6; TRBD1 agrees at 8 bases. Sequencing was done on a sample of PBMCs or T cells enriched from blood (not recorded which). This clonotype originated in a woman in her late teens or twenties who had been exposed to COVID-19. CDR3 sequence reads: CASSSQGALGNSPLHF. The DNA of the CDR3 is TGTGCCAGCAGCTCGCAGGGGGCTTTAGGGAATTCACCCCTCCACTTT.